This T cell receptor (beta chain) emerged from a study of OX40 agonist ivuxolimab in advanced cancers. Study-wide results and limits: Among T cells, CD8+ cells averaged more expanded clones than CD4+ cells. Both CD4+ and CD8+ T cell populations in blood had undergone clonal expansion by week 6 at 0.1 to 3.0 mg/kg.

This table comes from immunoSEQ multiplex PCR, and its TCRdb copy is limited to in-frame clones, with some not included. The sample lists under 150,000 clones, approximately 94% occurring once. The germline V gene has CDR1 MNHNS and CDR2 SASEGT. The CDR3 length is 14 residues. Trimming cost V 1 base and J 0 bases, with 3 bases left between them. For this clone: Its antigen is unknown.

The sample in question was CD4+ or CD8+ T cells sorted from blood, obtained in a trial of the OX40 agonist ivuxolimab. The receptor was isolated from an adult with an advanced solid tumor such as melanoma, head and neck, liver or kidney cancer. The gene calls are TRBV6-1 and TRBJ2-2; no clear D. In DNA form, the CDR3 reads TGTGCCAGCAGTGAAGTCCCGAACACCGGGGAGCTGTTTTTT. Translation gives CASSEVPNTGELFF.